This paragraph reports one T cell receptor beta chain. As yet, its antigen is unknown. Germline and junction disagree at one end, which may indicate a read error. The data are from a study of OX40 agonist ivuxolimab in advanced cancers. The overall study: Hepatocellular carcinoma, melanoma, renal cell or head and neck cancer was diagnosed in the dose-escalation patients. Age averaged 60 years (range roughly 20 to 90), and 82.7% were male. Enrollees could have had prior anti-PD-1, anti-PD-L1 or anti-CTLA-4 therapy, which 40% to 45% had received. Findings and caveats of the study: Low normalized clonal expansion also occurred in some nonresponding patients.

Germline V gene data show CDR1 as MNHEY and CDR2 as SMNVEV (reference sequence). The CDR3 runs to 16 residues. Generated by immunoSEQ multiplex PCR, the TCRdb table keeps only in-frame clones and is missing some. The sample holds over 70,000 clones, about 90% seen once. The sample was CD4+ or CD8+ T cells sorted from blood, taken in a trial of the OX40 agonist ivuxolimab. The TCR comes from an adult with an advanced solid tumor such as melanoma, head and neck, liver or kidney cancer. This chain joins TRBV27 and TRBJ2-5, with 9 bases aligning to TRBD2. DNA of the CDR3: TGTGCCAGCAGTCCTCGCGCTAGCGGGACGCAAGACACCCAGTACTTC. This translates into CASSPRASGTQDTQYF.